This is a list of T cell receptor beta chains from one sample in a study of blood T cell repertoires in COVID-19. Profiling relied on immunoSEQ multiplex PCR, and the TCRdb table lists in-frame clones only, not all of them. The repertoire consists of 250,000 or so clones, with approximately 90% occurring once and the leading ten covering roughly 3%. The specimen sequenced was peripheral blood. The origin of the receptors is a man aged 18 to 29 with active or convalescent COVID-19. The CDR3 runs from the conserved cysteine through the conserved F or W. The D gene is left open where the match is weak. Some rows have no size entry. The others give once, few or many, or a class for an expanded clone.

>NA|NA|TRBV9|TRBJ2-1
TGTGCCAGCAGCGCGGAGTTCAATGAGCAGTTCTTC
CASSAEFNEQFF
>NA|NA|TRBV9|TRBJ2-3
TGTGCCAGCAGCGTAGCCCCGGGAGAGGGAGATACGCAGTATTTT
CASSVAPGEGDTQYF
>NA|NA|TRBV27|TRBJ2-3
TGTGCCAGCAGTACCCACCCAGGGGTAGGAACAGATACGCAGTATTTT
CASSTHPGVGTDTQYF
>NA|once|TRBV5-4|TRBJ2-5
TGTGCCAGCAGCTCAGGACTACTCCAAGAGACCCAGTACTTC
CASSSGLLQETQYF
>TRBD2|NA|TRBV5-1|TRBJ2-2
TGCGCCAGCAGTCCTGAGCGGGGGGGCTCCGGGGAGCTGTTTTTT
CASSPERGGSGELFF
>NA|NA|TRBV21-1|TRBJ2-5
TGTGCCAGCAGCACCCGGGGGGGGCCTCGGAAAGAGACCCAGTACTTC
CASSTRGGPRKETQYF
>TRBD1|NA|TRBV7-6|TRBJ1-4
TGTGCCAGCAGCAAAACAGGGGGCGCTGGGGAAAAACTGTTTTTT
CASSKTGGAGEKLFF
>NA|NA|TRBV5-7|TRBJ2-7
TGTGCCAGCCCCCCAGGGGCCCGTGGGGACGAGCAGTACTTC
CASPPGARGDEQYF
>TRBD1|NA|TRBV7-8|TRBJ2-5
TGTGCCAGCAGCACACGGACAGGGCAGGGAGAGACCCAGTACTTC
CASSTRTGQGETQYF
>TRBD1|NA|TRBV6-2/TRBV6-3|TRBJ1-1
TGTGCCAGCAGTTCCCATACGACAGGGGACACTGAAGCTTTCTTT
CASSSHTTGDTEAFF
>NA|NA|TRBV16|TRBJ1-3
TGTGCCAGCAGCCTCCCTGCCAGGGATGGAAACACCATATATTTT
CASSLPARDGNTIYF
>TRBD2|once|TRBV5-4|TRBJ2-5
TGTGCCAGCAGCCTAGCGGGGGGGCGGGAGACCCAGTACTTC
CASSLAGGRETQYF
>NA|few|TRBV7-6|TRBJ1-3
TGTGCCAGCAAGCCAACTCAGGGGTTTTCTGGAAACACCATATATTTT
CASKPTQGFSGNTIYF
>NA|NA|TRBV2|TRBJ1-2
TGTGCCAGCATTAGCAGGACAGATTATGGCTACACCTTC
CASISRTDYGYTF
>TRBD1|few|TRBV11-2|TRBJ2-7
TGTGCCAGCAACTCCCCAGGACAGGGTCTCTACGAGCAGTACTTC
CASNSPGQGLYEQYF
>NA|NA|TRBV28|TRBJ2-7
TGTGCCAGCAGTTTAGGGCCCACCTACGAGCAGTACTTC
CASSLGPTYEQYF
>TRBD1|NA|TRBV9|TRBJ2-1
TGTGCCAGCAGCGTCGAACCGGGACAGGGGTACAATGAGCAGTTCTTC
CASSVEPGQGYNEQFF
>NA|NA|TRBV29-1|TRBJ2-7
TGCAGCGTTGGGGGGCTCCCAACGGGCGAGCAGTACTTC
CSVGGLPTGEQYF
>NA|NA|TRBV6-6|TRBJ1-4
TGTGCCAGCAGTTACCCCGAACCGGGGTTGGGACTGTTTTTT
CASSYPEPGLGLFF
>NA|NA|TRBV25-1|TRBJ1-6
TGTGCCAGCAGTGTCGGGACTCCGTCTTCACCCCTCCACTTT
CASSVGTPSSPLHF
>NA|NA|TRBV27|TRBJ2-7
TGTGCCAGCAGTCCACCGGGTCCTAGCCCTTACGAGCAGTACTTC
CASSPPGPSPYEQYF
>TRBD1|NA|TRBV5-5|TRBJ2-5
TGTGCCAGCAGTAGCCTAGGACAGGGGGCCGAGACCCAGTACTTC
CASSSLGQGAETQYF
>TRBD1|NA|TRBV28|TRBJ2-3
TGTGCCAGCAACCAAGGGACAGCCATCACTTATACGCAGTATTTT
CASNQGTAITYTQYF
>TRBD2|NA|TRBV10-3|TRBJ2-7
TGTGCCATCAGCCAGCGGGATCCCTACGAGCAGTACTTC
CAISQRDPYEQYF
>TRBD1|NA|TRBV19|TRBJ1-4
TGTGCCAGTAGAACCGGGACAGGGAGCACTAATGAAAAACTGTTTTTT
CASRTGTGSTNEKLFF
>TRBD1|NA|TRBV6-5|TRBJ1-6
TGTGCCAGCAGTTCCCCATCCCGACAGGGAGATTCACCCCTCCACTTT
CASSSPSRQGDSPLHF
>NA|NA|TRBV21-1|TRBJ2-7
TGTGCCAGCACTCGGACAGGGGGAGAGTGGGAGCAGTACTTC
CASTRTGGEWEQYF
>TRBD2|NA|TRBV7-8|TRBJ2-7
TGTGCCAGCAGGAGGCTAGCGGGAGATACCGCCTACGAGCAGTACTTC
CASRRLAGDTAYEQYF
>TRBD1|NA|TRBV20-1|TRBJ2-2
TGCAGTGCTAGTTTGACAGGGCCAAACACCGGGGAGCTGTTTTTT
CSASLTGPNTGELFF
>TRBD2|NA|TRBV6-5|TRBJ2-1
TGTGCCAGCAGAGGACTAGCGCGAACCTACAATGAGCAGTTCTTC
CASRGLARTYNEQFF
>TRBD1|few|TRBV2|TRBJ1-4
TGTGCCAGCAGTGAAGCTCGACAGGGCCTAGGCCTGTTTTTT
CASSEARQGLGLFF
>NA|once|TRBV7-6|TRBJ1-1
TGTGCCAGCAGCTTACTAGTGAACACTGAAGCTTTCTTT
CASSLLVNTEAFF
>NA|NA|TRBV2|TRBJ2-7
TGTGCCAGCAGTGAAGCGGAGGGCCTTGGATACGAGCAGTACTTC
CASSEAEGLGYEQYF
>NA|NA|TRBV7-9|TRBJ1-1
TGTGCCAGCAGCAGCCAGGGGTTTTTCACTGAAGCTTTCTTT
CASSSQGFFTEAFF
>TRBD1|NA|TRBV24-1|TRBJ1-5
TGTGCCACCAGTGACAACAGGGGGAGCAATCAGCCCCAGCATTTT
CATSDNRGSNQPQHF
>TRBD2|NA|TRBV10-3|TRBJ2-7
TGTGCCATCAGCTCGGGACTAGCGGGAGTACTAAACGAGCAGTACTTC
CAISSGLAGVLNEQYF
>TRBD2|NA|TRBV11-2|TRBJ2-1
TGTGCCAGCAGCCCTATCGGGGGGGCGATCGACAATGAGCAGTTCTTC
CASSPIGGAIDNEQFF
>TRBD1|NA|TRBV7-2|TRBJ2-7
TGTGCCAGCAGCCTCGGACAGGAGCTGGCCCCCTACGAGCAGTACTTC
CASSLGQELAPYEQYF
>NA|NA|TRBV27|TRBJ2-3
TGTGCCAGCAGTTTATTTGGGATAGGGAGTGAAAGCGGGAGCACAGATACGCAGTATTTT
CASSLFGIGSESGSTDTQYF
>NA|once|TRBV12-3/TRBV12-4|TRBJ2-2
TGTGCCAGCAATCCGAGGAACACCGGGGAGCTGTTTTTT
CASNPRNTGELFF
>NA|NA|TRBV21-1|TRBJ1-1
TGTGCCAGCAGCAGCCAGGGGGGATTTACTGAAGCTTTCTTT
CASSSQGGFTEAFF
>NA|NA|TRBV6-2/TRBV6-3|TRBJ2-7
TGTGCCAGCAGTTTTAGCTACACCTACGAGCAGTACTTC
CASSFSYTYEQYF
>TRBD2|NA|TRBV13|TRBJ2-2
TGTGCCAGCAGCTTAACTAGCGGGAGAGCCGGGGAGCTGTTTTTT
CASSLTSGRAGELFF
>NA|NA|TRBV7-9|TRBJ1-1
TGTGCCAGCAGCTTAGACCTGCGCACTGAAGCTTTCTTT
CASSLDLRTEAFF
>TRBD1|NA|TRBV7-9|TRBJ2-3
TGTGCCAGCAGCGCGGGACAGGGGATACTCACAGATACGCAGTATTTT
CASSAGQGILTDTQYF
>NA|NA|TRBV28|TRBJ1-2
TGTGCCAGCAGTTTTTTAGGGGGTTTCTATGGCTACACCTTC
CASSFLGGFYGYTF